The following is a T cell receptor beta chain sequence with its context. Its antigen is still unknown. Regarding treatment: approximately nine-day PBMC culture with coronavirus spike peptide pools or control peptides (ViraFEST assay). V lost 5 bases, J lost 0 bases, and 3 bases stayed unmatched. The CDR3 loop spans 14 amino acids. CDR1 is DFQATT and CDR2 is SNEGSKA in the germline V gene (reference sequence). The assay that was used to sequence DNA from cultured CD4+ T cells was the Oncomine TCR Beta short-read assay. TCRdb re-called the PCR reads through MiXCR, storing one row per CDR3 protein. Of 8,000 to 10,000 distinct CDR3 sequences detected, 61% appear once; the ten largest clones hold 24%. The record originates from a study of vaccination and CD4 T cells after COVID-19. As for the study in general: Six male and four female convalescents took part, two of them Hispanic. The stimulus for the cells was overlapping spike peptides derived from SARS-CoV-2, HCoV-NL63, HCoV-OC43 and HCoV-229E. Participants got two doses of BNT162b2 or mRNA-1273 vaccine. Ranging from 14 to 241, the interval between dose two and post-vaccine sampling had a median of approximately 77 days.

This TCR was recovered from a human donor who had recovered from COVID-19. The sample was CD4+ T cells from blood, cultured in vitro. V is TRBV20-1 and J is TRBJ2-5; TRBD1 matches 10 bases. For the CDR3, the DNA is TGCAGTGCTGATGGGACAGGGGACCAAGAGACCCAGTACTTC. Its translation: CSADGTGDQETQYF.